The 5 T cell receptor beta chains below all came from one sample that was sequenced in a study of T cell responses to AZD1222 COVID-19 vaccine. Assay used: immunoSEQ multiplex PCR; TCRdb lists only in-frame clones, some missing. The sample yields around 130,000 clones, around 94% seen once. The starting material was peripheral blood, obtained on day 0 of AZD1222 vaccination. These receptors were obtained from an adult in good health.

The chain carries TRBV7-3 and TRBJ2-1, with D unresolved. The CDR3 contains 16 residues. V was clipped by 5 bases and J by 5 bases, with 19 bases between them. Germline CDR1 and CDR2: SGHTA and FQGTGA. CDR3 sequence: CASSDDAGRANNEQFF. The CDR3 DNA follows: TGTGCCAGCAGCGATGATGCAGGCAGAGCAAACAATGAGCAGTTCTTC. Full variable domain (missing parts from reference TRBV7-3 and TRBJ2-1): GAGVSQTPSNKVTEKGKYVELRCDPISGHTALYWYRQSLGQGPEFLIYFQGTGAADDSGLPNDRFFAVRPEGSVSTLKIQRTERGDSAVYLCASSDDAGRANNEQFFGPGTRLTVL.

The V call is TRBV4-1, the J call TRBJ2-1; no reliable D call. Germline loops: CDR1 MGHRA, CDR2 YSYEKL. Trimming took off 0 bases at V and 8 bases at J, with 14 bases between the two ends. CDR3 length: 15 residues. The CDR3 loop is CASSQEIGVFDEQFF. The CDR3 bases are TGCGCCAGCAGCCAAGAAATAGGTGTCTTCGATGAGCAGTTCTTC.

CDR3 amino acids: CATSAQQGSPGYTF. DNA of the CDR3: TGTGCCACTTCAGCCCAACAGGGCTCCCCTGGCTACACCTTC. The V and J genes are TRBV10-3 and TRBJ1-2; a possible D gene is TRBD1 (6 bases). The CDR3 has 14 residues. The germline V and J ends were trimmed by 10 bases and 7 bases, with 22 bases remaining between them. Per germline, CDR1 ENHRY and CDR2 SYGVKD.

The chain recombines TRBV18 with TRBJ1-1, with TRBD1 as a possible D gene (5 bases). CDR1 KGHSH and CDR2 LQKENI come from the germline V gene. V lost 2 bases and J lost 3, with 10 bases in between. The CDR3 has 14 amino acids. CDR3 in amino acids: CASSPSLGDTEAFF. As DNA, the CDR3 is TGTGCCAGCTCACCAAGCCTAGGGGACACTGAAGCTTTCTTT.

The V call is TRBV28, the J call TRBJ1-3; D not certain. The V gene lost 6 bases and the J gene lost 0 bases, with 18 bases spanning the gap. CDR1 and CDR2 (germline): MDHEN, SYDVKM. This CDR3 is 17 amino acids long. The chain's CDR3 is CASRSWGFSTSGNTIYF. For the CDR3, the DNA is TGTGCCAGCAGGTCCTGGGGATTTTCTACCTCTGGAAACACCATATATTTT.